Below are 9 T cell receptor beta chains sequenced from a single sample in a study of blood T cell repertoires in COVID-19 (TCRdb year 2020). Libraries were constructed by the immunoSEQ multiplex PCR assay. Imported from immuneACCESS, the table was reduced by TCRdb to in-frame sequences with V and J called. These copies leave out some clones; in studies compared against another copy, an unresolved V gene accounts for under half, and the cause of the remainder is not known. The sample data list tens of thousands of clones, and around 84% of these were observed just once. Together, the top ten hold 5.5% to 7% of the sample. Sequenced input: peripheral blood. Receptor source: a man aged 45-60 years with active COVID-19.

V is TRBV27 and J is TRBJ2-1, with 10 bases that match TRBD2. With V trimmed by 1 base and J by 6 bases, 6 bases remained unmatched. This CDR3 comprises 16 residues. CDR1 is MNHEY, CDR2 SMNVEV, per germline (reference sequence). This CDR3 is CASSLYPSGSGNEQFF. The CDR3 DNA reads as TGTGCCAGCAGTTTATATCCTAGCGGGAGTGGCAATGAGCAGTTCTTC.

V and J are TRBV4-2 and TRBJ1-6, with a weak D call TRBD1 (6 bases). The CDR3 has 16 amino acids. Per germline, CDR1 LGHNA and CDR2 YNFKEQ. Between the trimmed V and J ends, which lost 1 base and 10 bases, there was a span of 17 bases. Written as DNA, the CDR3 is TGTGCCAGCAGCCAAGGGGAGCGGGGGGGCTTGTCACCCCTCCACTTT. This sequence encodes CASSQGERGGLSPLHF.

This clone has only one observation. The chain is built from TRBV5-1 and TRBJ2-7; TRBD1 matches at 7 bases. The CDR3 is made up of 14 amino acids. Germline loops: CDR1 SGHRS, CDR2 YFSETQ. DNA of the CDR3: TGCGCCGGCAGTCAGGGGGACCAAAGTGGGTCGCAGTACGTC. Translation gives CAGSQGDQSGSQYV.

This clone was seen once. The rearrangement uses TRBV23-1 and TRBJ1-2; D call uncertain. TRBV23-1 is annotated as an ORF whose role is uncertain. The ends were cut back, 5 bases at V and 2 bases at J, with 9 bases in the middle. This CDR3 has 13 residues. The CDR3 sequence: CASSTTANYGYTF. For the CDR3, the DNA is TGCGCCAGCAGTACCACAGCCAACTATGGCTACACCTTC.

The chain employs TRBV18 and TRBJ2-7, with a tentative D call TRBD1 (6 bases). The germline gives CDR1 KGHSH, CDR2 LQKENI. Trimming took off 3 bases at V and 4 bases at J, with 16 bases between the two ends. This CDR3 is built from 15 residues. The CDR3 DNA is TGTGCCAGCTCACCCTCGGACGGCCAGGGGTACGAGCAGTACTTC. Encoded protein: CASSPSDGQGYEQYF.

The chain couples TRBV6-6 to TRBJ2-1, with 9 positions matching TRBD2. Germline CDR1 reads MNHNY; CDR2 reads SVGAGI (reference sequence). This CDR3 has 16 residues. The V segment lost 5 bases and the J segment 7 bases; nucleotides outside the gene matches: 12. CDR3 nucleotide sequence: TGTGCCAGCAGTAAGATACTTAGCGGGAGTTTAAATGAGCAGTTCTTC. It yields the protein CASSKILSGSLNEQFF.

V usage is TRBV20-1 and J usage is TRBJ2-3, with TRBD2 matching over 8 bases. V was pared by 3 bases and J by 4 bases, with 15 bases of the junction left unmatched. The CDR3 runs 17 residues. Germline-derived CDR1 and CDR2 are DFQATT and SNEGSKA (reference sequence). In DNA, the CDR3 is TGCAGTGCTAGTTCCCCTCCGGGGGGGCCAAGATCAGATACGCAGTATTTT. Translation gives CSASSPPGGPRSDTQYF.

V is TRBV3-1 (or the pseudogene TRBV3-2) and J is TRBJ1-2, with 8 bases that match TRBD1. The length of the CDR3 is 12 residues. V shed 4 bases and J 5 bases; nucleotides not matched to a gene: 0. Germline V CDR1 and CDR2: LGHDT, YNNKEL (reference sequence). The CDR3 here is CASSRTGYGYTF. The DNA of the CDR3 is TGTGCCAGCAGCCGGACAGGGTATGGCTACACCTTC.

The chain is built from TRBV13 and TRBJ2-3, with D possibly TRBD2 on 6 matching bases. The germline V and J ends were trimmed by 5 bases and 6 bases, with 15 bases remaining between them. The CDR3 runs to 14 residues. Germline CDR1 reads PRHDT; CDR2 reads FYEKMQ (reference sequence). CDR3: CASSIIAATDTQYF. As DNA, the CDR3 is TGTGCCAGCAGCATTATAGCGGCAACGGATACGCAGTATTTT.